What follows are 22 T cell receptor beta chains derived from one specimen sequenced in a study of vaccination and CD4 T cells after COVID-19 (dated by TCRdb to about 2022). This specimen's treatment or condition label, per the study, means: approximately 10-day PBMC culture with coronavirus spike peptide pools or control peptides (ViraFEST assay). Preparation of the library involved PCR. This sample was sequenced with an Illumina iSeq 100. TCR sequencing of DNA from cultured CD4+ T cells used the Oncomine TCR Beta short-read assay at the Johns Hopkins FTIC core. Clones were called with MiXCR by TCRdb after fastp trimmed the public reads at Q25, and only in-frame beta chains were retained. All rows with the same CDR3 protein become a single entry with the most common DNA and genes. Recorded for this sample are about 18,000 distinct CDR3 sequences; around 60% of them occurred a single time. The ten largest make up around 8% of the sample.

These receptors' antigens are unknown. Sequenced input: CD4+ T cells from blood, cultured in vitro. The receptors come from a human donor who had recovered from COVID-19.

The V and J genes are TRBV18 and TRBJ1-2; perhaps TRBD1 as D (5 bases). There are 12 residues in the CDR3. Trimming shortened V by 3 bases and J by 6 bases, and 8 bases separated the two germline ends. Germline-derived CDR1 and CDR2 are KGHSH and LQKENI. The CDR3 bases are TGTGCCAGCTCACCCCGGGGGGATGGCTACACCTTC. Residues: CASSPRGDGYTF.

The chain employs TRBV10-3 and TRBJ2-7, with D perhaps TRBD2 (6 bases). The germline V gene has CDR1 ENHRY and CDR2 SYGVKD. The CDR3 length is 14 residues. The V and J ends lost 6 bases and 3 bases respectively, with 15 bases between them. CDR3 DNA sequence: TGTGCCATCAGGTCCGGGACTGCCGACTACGAGCAGTACTTC. Residues: CAIRSGTADYEQYF.

The rearrangement joins TRBV6-5 to TRBJ2-3; no clear D. CDR1 and CDR2 from the germline V gene are MNHEY and SVGAGI. V was clipped by 0 bases and J by 2 bases, with 6 bases between them. The CDR3 sequence is 14 residues long. CDR3 in DNA: TGTGCCAGCAGTTACTCCCGATCCACAGATACGCAGTATTTT. Protein: CASSYSRSTDTQYF.

This chain uses TRBV20-1 with TRBJ2-1, with 10 bases matching TRBD1. Germline-derived CDR1 and CDR2 are DFQATT and SNEGSKA (reference sequence). The trim removed 3 bases at V and 6 bases at J, leaving 11 bases unmatched. The CDR3 loop spans 16 amino acids. CDR3 DNA sequence: TGCAGTGCTAGTTCCCTGGGGACAGGGGTTTTCAATGAGCAGTTCTTC. Its protein product is CSASSLGTGVFNEQFF.

CDR3 in amino acids: CASSEEYEQYF. CDR3 DNA sequence: TGTGCCAGCAGTGAGGAATACGAGCAGTACTTC. J is TRBJ2-7 and V is TRBV2; no reliable D call. Trimming pared 3 bases from V and 4 bases from J, leaving 4 bases between. Germline-derived CDR1 and CDR2 are SNHLY and FYNNEI. This CDR3 has 11 residues. The whole variable domain, remainder taken from reference TRBV2 and TRBJ2-7, is EPEVTQTPSHQVTQMGQEVILRCVPISNHLYFYWYRQILGQKVEFLVSFYNNEISEKSEIFDDQFSVERPDGSNFTLKIRSTKLEDSAMYFCASSEEYEQYFGPGTRLTVT.

The rearrangement links TRBV7-2 to TRBJ1-5; D not certain. Germline CDR1 and CDR2: SGHTA and FQGNSA. This CDR3 contains 13 residues. Trimming removed 5 bases at V and 7 bases at J, with 12 bases between. CDR3 sequence: CASSAAPEQPQHF. Written as DNA, the CDR3 is TGTGCCAGCAGCGCCGCACCGGAGCAGCCCCAGCATTTT.

The genes are TRBV5-1 and TRBJ2-7, with 11 bases identical to TRBD1. Germline-derived CDR1 and CDR2 are SGHRS and YFSETQ. V shed 0 bases, J shed 6 bases, and the junction held 5 bases outside the gene matches. The CDR3 loop spans 15 amino acids. As DNA, the CDR3 is TGCGCCAGCAGCTTGGATGGACAGGGGGCTGTCGAGCAGTACTTC. Translated: CASSLDGQGAVEQYF.

This clonotype came up once. The genes are TRBV5-1 and TRBJ2-7; 10 bases match TRBD2. This CDR3 region has 15 residues. V gave up 3 bases and J gave up 1 base; unmatched junction bases: 4. Germline V gives CDR1 SGHRS, CDR2 YFSETQ. Here the CDR3 reads CASSSLAGDSYEQYF. As DNA, the CDR3 is TGCGCCAGCAGCTCTCTAGCGGGAGATTCCTACGAGCAGTACTTC.

In this sample, this clonotype turned up a few times. The V and J genes are TRBV23-1 and TRBJ1-5, with D tentatively TRBD1 (5 bases). TRBV23-1 is labeled an ORF, and its function is uncertain. Trimming removed 6 bases from V and 4 bases from J, with 13 bases in between. The CDR3 spans 14 residues. The CDR3 DNA reads as TGCGCCAGCAGGGAGGGACGGCTAAATCAGCCCCAGCATTTT. It yields the protein CASREGRLNQPQHF.

V usage is TRBV6-1 and J usage is TRBJ2-7; 7 bases are shared with TRBD2. CDR1 is MNHNS and CDR2 is SASEGT in the germline V gene. The CDR3 runs 14 residues. V lost 2 bases, J lost 7 bases, and 8 bases stayed unmatched. CDR3 amino acids: CASSEWGLIFEQYF. Written as DNA, the CDR3 is TGTGCCAGCAGTGAATGGGGACTAATCTTTGAGCAGTACTTC.

The chain carries TRBV6-1 and TRBJ2-3; unclear D gene. Trimming left V 6 bases short and J 1 base short, with 5 bases between. This CDR3 region has 12 residues. Germline V gene sequence: CDR1 MNHNS, CDR2 SASEGT. In DNA form, the CDR3 reads TGTGCCAGCAGCCCCGGCACAGATACGCAGTATTTT. As protein: CASSPGTDTQYF.

The chain combines TRBV27 with TRBJ2-1; D is uncertain. CDR1 and CDR2 from the germline V gene are MNHEY and SMNVEV (reference sequence). The CDR3 extends over 16 amino acids. Trimming removed 5 bases at V and 0 bases at J, with 14 bases between. CDR3 protein: CASSLDSGLSYNEQFF. The CDR3 nucleotides read TGTGCCAGCAGTCTCGACTCGGGCCTCTCCTACAATGAGCAGTTCTTC.

The chain carries TRBV6-2 or TRBV6-3 and TRBJ1-2, with D hard to call. The CDR3 length is 14 residues. Germline V gives CDR1 MNHEY, CDR2 SVGEGT. V lost 7 bases, J lost 6 bases, and 18 bases lay in between. The CDR3 sequence: CASNRVLTLHGYTF. The CDR3 region has the DNA TGTGCCAGCAATCGGGTCCTCACCCTCCATGGCTACACCTTC.

The chain couples TRBV20-1 to TRBJ2-5; D is undetermined. Germline-derived CDR1 and CDR2 are DFQATT and SNEGSKA (reference sequence). Trimming left V 3 bases short and J 5 bases short, with 4 bases between. The CDR3 totals 10 residues. The chain's CDR3 is CSARGETQYF. Here the CDR3 DNA reads TGCAGTGCTAGGGGCGAGACCCAGTACTTC.

The rearrangement joins TRBV25-1 to TRBJ2-7; maybe TRBD1 (5 bases). CDR3 size: 16 residues. V lost 2 bases to trimming and J lost 5 bases, with 19 bases between them. CDR1 MGHDK and CDR2 SYGVNS come from the germline V gene. CDR3 sequence: CASSEVGRQGIHEQYF. Here the CDR3 DNA reads TGTGCCAGCAGTGAAGTGGGGCGGCAGGGTATACACGAGCAGTACTTC.

The table lists this clonotype with a few counts. This chain uses TRBV27 with TRBJ2-7; TRBD2 matches 13 bases. Germline V gene sequence: CDR1 MNHEY, CDR2 SMNVEV (reference sequence). The V segment lost 5 bases and the J segment 3 bases; nucleotides outside the gene matches: 10. The CDR3 length is 17 residues. In nucleotides, the CDR3 is TGTGCCAGCAGTCCCAAGACTAGCGGGAGGAGTATCTACGAGCAGTACTTC. Its translation is CASSPKTSGRSIYEQYF.

This chain joins TRBV20-1 and TRBJ2-5, with TRBD2 identical over 10 bases. Unmatched junction bases numbered 6, after V lost 3 bases and J lost 5 bases. This CDR3 region has 14 residues. Germline V gives CDR1 DFQATT, CDR2 SNEGSKA (reference sequence). Here the CDR3 reads CSASKREGRETQYF. For the CDR3, the DNA is TGCAGTGCTAGTAAGCGGGAGGGCCGGGAGACCCAGTACTTC.

Regarding this clonotype: One end of the junction fails to match germline, which may point to a read error. This chain links TRBV5-4 with TRBJ1-1; D remains unclear. CDR3 length: 15 residues. Per germline, CDR1 SGHNT and CDR2 YYREEE (reference sequence). CDR3 coding DNA: TGTGCCAGCAGCACCGATTGGACGGGGAACACTGAAGCTTTCTTC. The encoded protein is CASSTDWTGNTEAFF.

The CDR3 reads CAWRAKGIVNQPQHF. For the CDR3, the DNA is TGTGCCTGGAGGGCCAAGGGTATAGTGAATCAGCCCCAGCATTTT. The chain employs TRBV30 and TRBJ1-5, with no clear D. This CDR3 contains 15 residues. In germline, CDR1 is GTSNPN, CDR2 SVGIG (reference sequence). Trimming shortened V by 3 bases and J by 4 bases, and 16 bases separated the two germline ends.

This clonotype was detected a few times. V and J are TRBV20-1 and TRBJ2-5; 7 bases fit TRBD1. Germline-derived CDR1 and CDR2 are DFQATT and SNEGSKA (reference sequence). Trimming took 6 bases from V and 2 from J; bases not matched to a gene: 15. The CDR3 runs to 16 residues. The CDR3 reads CSARQGLGVRQETQYF. The CDR3 coding sequence is TGCAGTGCCCGACAGGGCCTGGGAGTCAGGCAAGAGACCCAGTACTTC.

The rearrangement uses TRBV6-5 and TRBJ1-1, with D maybe TRBD1 (5 bases). Trimming took off 0 bases at V and 7 bases at J, with 12 bases between the two ends. Germline values: CDR1 MNHEY, CDR2 SVGAGI. The CDR3 covers 14 residues. In DNA form, the CDR3 reads TGTGCCAGCAGTTACTCGGCAGGGATGGGTGAAGCTTTCTTT. Translated: CASSYSAGMGEAFF.

The rearrangement links TRBV5-1 to TRBJ1-6, with D possibly TRBD1 on 5 matching bases. The germline V gene encodes CDR1 SGHRS and CDR2 YFSETQ. The CDR3 contains 15 residues. V shed 0 bases and J shed 6 bases, with 10 bases lying between them. The CDR3 region has the DNA TGCGCCAGCAGCTTGGCAAGGGGCGCTAATTCACCCCTCCACTTT. It encodes CASSLARGANSPLHF.